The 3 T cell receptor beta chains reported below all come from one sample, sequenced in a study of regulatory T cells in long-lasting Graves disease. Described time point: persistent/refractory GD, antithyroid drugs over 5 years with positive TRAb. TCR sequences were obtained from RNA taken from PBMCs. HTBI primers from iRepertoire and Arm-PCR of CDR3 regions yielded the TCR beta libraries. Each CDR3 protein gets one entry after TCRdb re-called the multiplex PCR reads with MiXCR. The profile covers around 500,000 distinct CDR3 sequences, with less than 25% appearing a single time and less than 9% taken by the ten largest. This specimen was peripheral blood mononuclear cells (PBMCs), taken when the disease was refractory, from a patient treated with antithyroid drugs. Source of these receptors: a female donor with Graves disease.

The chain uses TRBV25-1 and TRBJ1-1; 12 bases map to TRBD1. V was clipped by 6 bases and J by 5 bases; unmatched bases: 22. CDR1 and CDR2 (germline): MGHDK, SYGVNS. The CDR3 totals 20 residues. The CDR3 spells CASSQKPHRDRGRKGTEAFF. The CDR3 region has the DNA TGTGCCAGCAGCCAAAAACCGCACCGGGACAGGGGGCGCAAGGGAACTGAAGCTTTCTTT. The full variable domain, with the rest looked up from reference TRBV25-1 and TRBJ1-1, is EADIYQTPRYLVIGTGKKITLECSQTMGHDKMYWYQQDPGMELHLIHYSYGVNSTEKGDLSSESTVSRIRTEHFPLTLESARPSHTSQYLCASSQKPHRDRGRKGTEAFFGQGTRLTVV.

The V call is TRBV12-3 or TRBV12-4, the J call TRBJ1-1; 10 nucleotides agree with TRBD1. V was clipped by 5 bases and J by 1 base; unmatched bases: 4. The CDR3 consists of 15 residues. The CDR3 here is CASSRQGARNTEAFF. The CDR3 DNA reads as TGTGCCAGCAGTAGACAGGGGGCGAGGAACACTGAAGCTTTCTTT.

The CDR3 protein is CAAAGLAGDEQYF. CDR3 bases: TGTGCCGCGGCGGGGCTAGCGGGAGACGAGCAGTACTTC. The rearrangement links TRBV10-3 to TRBJ2-7; 10 bases are shared with TRBD2. Germline CDR1 and CDR2: ENHRY and SYGVKD. The CDR3 loop spans 13 amino acids. Unmatched junction bases numbered 9, after V lost 11 bases and J lost 5 bases.